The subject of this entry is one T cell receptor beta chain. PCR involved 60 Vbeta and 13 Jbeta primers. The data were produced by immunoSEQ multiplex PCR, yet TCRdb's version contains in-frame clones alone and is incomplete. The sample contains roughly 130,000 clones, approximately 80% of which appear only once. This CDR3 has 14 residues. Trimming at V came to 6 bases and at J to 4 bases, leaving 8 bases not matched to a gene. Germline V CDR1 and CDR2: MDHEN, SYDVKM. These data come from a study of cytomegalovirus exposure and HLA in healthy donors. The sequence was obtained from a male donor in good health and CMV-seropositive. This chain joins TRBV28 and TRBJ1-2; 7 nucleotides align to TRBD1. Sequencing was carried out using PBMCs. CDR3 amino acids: CASSLGTDLYGYTF. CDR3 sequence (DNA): TGTGCCAGCAGCCTGGGGACAGATCTCTATGGCTACACCTTC.